These T cell receptor beta chains were read from a single sample in a study of beta chain features in type 1 diabetes. Assay: immunoSEQ multiplex PCR; the TCRdb copy retains only in-frame clones and omits some. This table holds roughly 100,000 clones, approximately 30% found once. Sequencing input: central memory CD4+ T cells from blood. The receptors originated from a young woman with type 1 diabetes. CDR3s include the opening cysteine and the closing phenylalanine or tryptophan. Each record gives: J gene, V gene, clone size, D gene, CDR3 DNA, CDR3 protein. The D gene is left open where the match is weak. Rows give clone size only sometimes, using once, few, many, or a class for an expanded clone.

TRBJ2-5 TRBV6-6 medium-sized TRBD2 TGTGCCAGCAGTGGTAGCGGGGAGACCCAGTACTTC CASSGSGETQYF
TRBJ2-2 TRBV28 . . TGTGCCAGCACCGGACAGCCGAACACCGGGGAGCTGTTTTTT CASTGQPNTGELFF
TRBJ1-2 TRBV5-1 few . TGCGCCAGCAGCCAAGGACCGTCACGGGGGAACTATGGCTACACCTTC CASSQGPSRGNYGYTF
TRBJ2-5 TRBV10-3 few . TGTGCCATCAGTGAAGAGCAAGAGACCCAGTACTTC CAISEEQETQYF
TRBJ1-1 TRBV29-1 . . TGCAGCGTGGGTTCAGGGCACACTGAAGCTTTCTTT CSVGSGHTEAFF
TRBJ2-3 TRBV2 few . TGTGCCAGCAGTGGGGGGGACCCTACAGATACGCAGTATTTT CASSGGDPTDTQYF
TRBJ2-5 TRBV7-2 . . TGTGCCAGCAGCTTTAGCAGCTACCAAGAGACCCAGTACTTC CASSFSSYQETQYF
TRBJ2-1 TRBV7-8 . TRBD1 TGTGCCAGCAGCATCGGACAGGTGCTAAAGGATGAGCAGTTCTTC CASSIGQVLKDEQFF
TRBJ2-3 TRBV7-2 few . TGTGCCAGCAGCTTAACGGCGGGATCCACAGATACGCAGTATTTT CASSLTAGSTDTQYF
TRBJ2-3 TRBV11-2 . . TGTGCCAGCAGCCCCATAGCCGTTAAAGATACGCAGTATTTT CASSPIAVKDTQYF
TRBJ2-6 TRBV27 . TRBD1 TGTGCCAGCAGTTTATCCCGACAGGGGGCAGCTGGGGCCAACGTCCTGACTTTC CASSLSRQGAAGANVLTF
TRBJ1-1 TRBV11-2 . . TGTGCCAGCAGGTCGACAGACAAGAACACTGAAGCTTTCTTT CASRSTDKNTEAFF
TRBJ2-7 TRBV6-6 . . TGTGCCAGCAGTGGCGACAGCTCGGGCAAGTGGGAGCAGTACTTC CASSGDSSGKWEQYF
TRBJ2-6 TRBV5-1 few TRBD1 TGCGCCAGCTCGGGACAGAACTCTGGGGCCAACGTCCTGACTTTC CASSGQNSGANVLTF
TRBJ2-2 TRBV5-1 . TRBD1 TGCGCCAGCAGCTTAGGATTCGGGACAGGGATAATCGGGGAGCTGTTTTTT CASSLGFGTGIIGELFF
TRBJ2-1 TRBV28 . . TGTGCCAGCAGGGATCAGGGCGATGAGCAGTTCTTC CASRDQGDEQFF
TRBJ1-1 TRBV25-1 . . TGTGCCAGCAGTGAATGGGAGGGCGCGAGTCGGGCTTTCTTT CASSEWEGASRAFF
TRBJ1-2 TRBV5-5 few TRBD1 TGTGCCAGCAGACCGAAACAGGGGGCGCAGACTAACTATGGCTACACCTTC CASRPKQGAQTNYGYTF
TRBJ1-1 TRBV5-1 . TRBD1 TGCGCCAGCAGCCCGGGACAGATGAACACTGAAGCTTTCTTT CASSPGQMNTEAFF
TRBJ2-5 TRBV7-8 few . TGTGCCAGCAGCTTAGTGTTTAATCCGGAGGCGACCCAGTACTTC CASSLVFNPEATQYF
TRBJ2-1 TRBV30 . TRBD2 TGTGCCTGGAGTAGCGGGAGGTTGGCCGACAATGAGCAGTTCTTC CAWSSGRLADNEQFF
TRBJ1-2 TRBV7-8 . TRBD1 TGTGCCAGCAGCTTAATGCCACAGGGGGCACCAGCTAACTATGGCTACACCTTC CASSLMPQGAPANYGYTF
TRBJ2-5 TRBV15 few . TGTGCCACCAGCACCAGTTCGTACCAAGAGACCCAGTACTTC CATSTSSYQETQYF
TRBJ1-5 TRBV2 . TRBD1 TGTGCCAGCAGGCCGGGACAGGGGGTAAGTCAGCCCCAGCATTTT CASRPGQGVSQPQHF
TRBJ1-1 TRBV6-6 few TRBD1 TGTGCCAGCAGTTTCGGGACAGGGACCACTGAAGCTTTCTTT CASSFGTGTTEAFF
TRBJ2-7 TRBV18 few TRBD2 TGTGCCAGCTCCCCTGGGAGTTCGGGGAGGGCGATCCACGAGCAGTACTTC CASSPGSSGRAIHEQYF
TRBJ2-1 TRBV5-1 . TRBD2 TGCGCCAGCAGCTTCCTAGCGGGAGAATCAGGCGAGCAGTTCTTC CASSFLAGESGEQFF
TRBJ2-3 TRBV19 many . TGTGCCAGTAGTATGCGACTGTGGGATACGCAGTATTTT CASSMRLWDTQYF
TRBJ2-3 TRBV9 . TRBD2 TGTGCCAGCAGCCCTGAATCACAGGGACTAGCGGGGTCAGATACGCAGTATTTT CASSPESQGLAGSDTQYF
TRBJ2-7 TRBV6-5 few . TGTGCCAGCAGTTACTCGTACAGCTCCTACGAGCAGTACTTC CASSYSYSSYEQYF
TRBJ1-5 TRBV27 . . TGTGCCAGCAGTTTATCGGCGGGACGGGGGCAGCCCCAGCATTTT CASSLSAGRGQPQHF
TRBJ1-2 TRBV28 few . TGTGCCAGCAGTTTGGTCGGAGAGTATGGCTACACCTTC CASSLVGEYGYTF
TRBJ2-1 TRBV9 . TRBD2 TGTGCCAGCAGCGTAGCCGGGACTAGCGGGGACAATGAGCAGTTCTTC CASSVAGTSGDNEQFF
TRBJ1-2 TRBV4-2 few . TGTGCCAGCAGCCAAGGACAGGACTATGGCTACACCTTC CASSQGQDYGYTF
TRBJ1-4 TRBV28 . TRBD1 TGTGCCAGCAGTTCGGGACAGAGTGGGGAAAAACTGTTTTTT CASSSGQSGEKLFF
TRBJ1-4 TRBV28 few . TGTGCCAGCAGTTTGTGGCAAACTAATGAAAAACTGTTTTTT CASSLWQTNEKLFF
TRBJ2-1 TRBV27 . . TGTGCCAGCAGACAGGGCTCCCTACCTTACAATGAGCAGTTCTTC CASRQGSLPYNEQFF
TRBJ2-5 TRBV29-1 . TRBD2 TGCAGCGTAAAGACTAGCGGGAGCGGCGAGACCCAGTACTTC CSVKTSGSGETQYF
TRBJ1-1 TRBV6-5 . TRBD1 TGTGCCAGCAGTTACACCGGGACAGGGGATCGGGCTGCTTTCTTT CASSYTGTGDRAAFF
TRBJ2-3 TRBV9 . TRBD2 TGTGCCAGCAGCGGAACTAGCGCTACCACAGATACGCAGTATTTT CASSGTSATTDTQYF
TRBJ1-1 TRBV19 . . TGTGCCAGTAGTATCGTCGGGGGTGGGAGAACTGAAGCTTTCTTT CASSIVGGGRTEAFF
TRBJ2-3 TRBV29-1 few . TGCAGCGTTGCCGGAGGGAGCACAGATACGCAGTATTTT CSVAGGSTDTQYF
TRBJ1-5 TRBV2 . TRBD1 TGTGCCAGCAGCCAAAGGACAGGGAAAAGCAATCAGCCCCAGCATTTT CASSQRTGKSNQPQHF
TRBJ2-1 TRBV11-3 . TRBD2 TGTGCCAGCAGCTTAGCGCAGCGGGGGGCCTACAATGAGCAGTTCTTC CASSLAQRGAYNEQFF
TRBJ2-1 TRBV5-1 . TRBD2 TGCGCCAGCAGCTCGACTAGCGGGTCCAACAATGAGCAGTTCTTC CASSSTSGSNNEQFF
TRBJ1-1 TRBV4-3 many . TGCGCCAGCAGCCAAGATTTGGGCCAGGAAGCTTTCTTT CASSQDLGQEAFF
TRBJ1-3 TRBV2 . . TGTGCCAGCAGTGAGGAGGCCTCTGGAAACACCATATATTTT CASSEEASGNTIYF
TRBJ2-1 TRBV2 few . TGTGCCAGCAGAGTCTCGGAGGGGATCAATGAGCAGTTCTTC CASRVSEGINEQFF
TRBJ1-3 TRBV7-2 . . TGTGCCAGCAGCTTAGATAGCTACTCTGGAAACACCATATATTTT CASSLDSYSGNTIYF